This TCR beta chain was captured in a study of T cells in tuberculosis. Study-wide findings and caveats: Classification accuracy was over 85% (AUROC approximately 0.9) with the GMM-specific repertoire.

This CDR3 contains 15 residues. The V gene lost 4 bases and the J gene lost 0 bases, with 11 bases spanning the gap. CDR1 and CDR2 (germline): SGHRS, YFSETQ. A word on this clone: Its antigen remains unidentified.

TCRdb keeps only in-frame clones here, not all; method: immunoSEQ multiplex PCR. The sample yields 25,000 to 35,000 clones, about 90% seen once. Sequencing input: PBMCs. This clonotype originated in a donor between 10 and 29 years old with latent tuberculosis or without tuberculosis infection. Some clones in this sample may be carry-over from other donors' samples. The chain uses TRBV5-1 and TRBJ2-1, with a possible D match to TRBD2 (5 bases). Here the CDR3 DNA reads TGCGCCAGCAGCGGGAGCCTGAGCTCCTACAATGAGCAGTTCTTC. Amino acids: CASSGSLSSYNEQFF.